This passage covers 18 T cell receptor beta chains from one sample sequenced in a study of blood T cell repertoires in COVID-19. Sequencing was performed with immunoSEQ multiplex PCR; in TCRdb, only in-frame clones are kept and a portion is missing. This sample has roughly 110,000 clones, with about four fifths found just once. Sequencing input: peripheral blood. Receptors originate from a woman aged 40 to 50 with acute or convalescent COVID-19.

In this sample, this clone turned up a few times. Other DNA sequences in this sample translate to the same CDR3. This chain links TRBV9 with TRBJ2-1, with 9 bases that match TRBD2. CDR3 length equals 15 residues. Germline V gene data show CDR1 as SGDLS and CDR2 as YYNGEE. The ends lost 0 bases at V and 6 bases at J; junction bases unmatched: 4. CDR3 in amino acids: CASSVVAGGRNEQFF. DNA of the CDR3: TGTGCCAGCAGCGTAGTTGCGGGGGGGCGCAATGAGCAGTTCTTC.

The chain carries TRBV12-3 or TRBV12-4 and TRBJ1-3; D may be TRBD1 (6 bases). The CDR3 totals 13 residues. V lost 7 bases, J lost 0 bases, and 7 bases lay in between. The CDR3 region has the DNA TGTGCCAGCACAGGGGTCTCTGGAAACACCATATATTTT. Its protein is CASTGVSGNTIYF.

The chain couples TRBV7-2 to TRBJ2-1; 7 nucleotides agree with TRBD1. Germline assignment: CDR1 SGHTA and CDR2 FQGNSA. The trim removed 2 bases at V and 5 bases at J, leaving 9 bases unmatched. The CDR3 length is 16 residues. CDR3 sequence: CASSLLDRDHHNEQFF. As DNA, the CDR3 is TGTGCCAGCAGCTTACTTGACAGGGATCACCACAATGAGCAGTTCTTC.

The CDR3 sequence is CASSQAGATQETQYF. In DNA, the CDR3 is TGTGCCAGCAGCCAAGCTGGGGCTACCCAAGAGACCCAGTACTTC. The chain uses TRBV3-1 (or the pseudogene TRBV3-2) and TRBJ2-5, with D perhaps TRBD1 (5 bases). V lost 1 base and J lost 1, with 10 bases in between. Germline CDR1 LGHDT, CDR2 YNNKEL (reference sequence). The CDR3 runs 15 residues.

The chain has TRBV4-3 and TRBJ1-3, with D uncertain. The CDR3 sequence is 15 residues long. The germline CDR1 and CDR2 sequences are LGHNA and YSLEER. V dropped 1 base and J dropped 1 base, with 8 bases sitting between them. The chain's CDR3 is CASSQVVLSGNTIYF. For the CDR3, the DNA is TGCGCCAGCAGCCAAGTAGTCCTTTCTGGAAACACCATATATTTT.

This chain uses TRBV4-1 with TRBJ2-5; 10 bases fit TRBD2. Germline loops: CDR1 MGHRA, CDR2 YSYEKL. V lost 4 bases and J lost 2; bases outside the gene matches: 4. The CDR3 runs 15 residues. The CDR3 region has the DNA TGCGCCAGCAGCCGAAAACTAGCGGGGCAAGAGACCCAGTACTTC. Amino acid sequence: CASSRKLAGQETQYF.

This chain joins TRBV4-1 and TRBJ2-7; D is perhaps TRBD1 (5 bases). CDR1 and CDR2 (germline): MGHRA, YSYEKL. V lost 1 base and J 3 bases, leaving 10 bases between the germline ends. The CDR3 is made up of 14 amino acids. CDR3 DNA: TGCGCCAGCAGCCAAGTAGGGGATTACTACGAGCAGTACTTC. Its translation: CASSQVGDYYEQYF.

The chain is built from TRBV18 and TRBJ2-3; 7 bases fit TRBD2. CDR1 is KGHSH and CDR2 is LQKENI in the germline V gene. V lost 3 bases, J lost 0 bases, and 9 bases stayed unmatched. CDR3 size: 17 residues. Here the CDR3 DNA reads TGTGCCAGCTCACCCGGGAAAGCGGGGCTTAGCACAGATACGCAGTATTTT. Its protein product is CASSPGKAGLSTDTQYF.

This CDR3 is CASSPGQGQTNYGYTF. Here the CDR3 DNA reads TGTGCCAGCAGCCCGGGACAGGGCCAAACTAACTATGGCTACACCTTC. The V and J genes are TRBV5-6 and TRBJ1-2; 9 bases map to TRBD1. Trimming at V came to 4 bases and at J to 0 bases, leaving 7 bases not matched to a gene. The CDR3 runs to 16 residues. In germline, CDR1 is SGHDT, CDR2 YYEEEE.

The chain is built from TRBV6-2 or TRBV6-3 and TRBJ2-5, with a weak D call TRBD2 (5 bases). The germline V and J ends were trimmed by 6 bases and 7 bases, with 18 bases remaining between them. Germline values: CDR1 MNHEY, CDR2 SVGEGT. This CDR3 spans 14 amino acids. CDR3 in DNA: TGTGCCAGCAGCCGGGCCGCTAGTCGGGGGACCCAGTACTTC. This translates into CASSRAASRGTQYF.

The chain links TRBV19 to TRBJ1-2, with D possibly TRBD1 on 5 matching bases. Per the germline V gene, CDR1 is LNHDA and CDR2 is SQIVND (reference sequence). The V and J ends lost 4 bases and 6 bases respectively, with 27 bases between them. The CDR3 length is 18 residues. This chain's CDR3 is CASSTFGVRDGAFDGYTF. DNA of the CDR3: TGTGCCAGTAGTACGTTCGGGGTGCGGGACGGCGCTTTTGATGGCTACACCTTC.

The chain links TRBV18 to TRBJ1-2; D is possibly TRBD1 (6 bases). CDR1 and CDR2 from the germline V gene are KGHSH and LQKENI. V was trimmed by 3 bases and J by 5 bases, leaving 10 bases between them. The CDR3 is made up of 13 amino acids. CDR3 in DNA: TGTGCCAGCTCACCGGGGCAGGGGTATGGCTACACCTTC. Its protein product is CASSPGQGYGYTF.

The chain combines TRBV4-1 with TRBJ2-7; TRBD2 is a possible D gene (6 bases). The CDR3 runs to 16 residues. V was shortened by 1 base and J by 2 bases, with 15 bases between the two germline ends. Germline CDR1 and CDR2: MGHRA and YSYEKL. CDR3: CASSQVSGGATYEQYF. DNA of the CDR3: TGCGCCAGCAGCCAAGTCTCCGGGGGAGCCACCTACGAGCAGTACTTC.

The chain employs TRBV30 and TRBJ1-5; 7 nucleotides line up with TRBD1. This CDR3 contains 13 residues. V shed 2 bases, J shed 5 bases, and the junction held 3 bases outside the gene matches. From germline, CDR1 is GTSNPN and CDR2 SVGIG (reference sequence). The CDR3 DNA follows: TGTGCCTGGAGTTTAGGGGGCGATCAGCCCCAGCATTTT. This translates into CAWSLGGDQPQHF.

The gene calls are TRBV5-1 and TRBJ1-6, with TRBD1 matching over 9 bases. V shed 5 bases, J shed 3 bases, and the junction held 6 bases outside the gene matches. Per the germline V gene, CDR1 is SGHRS and CDR2 is YFSETQ. This CDR3 is built from 16 residues. CDR3 nucleotide sequence: TGCGCCAGCAGTTCGGACAGGGGCGACTATAATTCACCCCTCCACTTT. Its protein product is CASSSDRGDYNSPLHF. Based on the CDR3 plus reference TRBV5-1 and TRBJ1-6, the full variable domain is KAGVTQTPRYLIKTRGQQVTLSCSPISGHRSVSWYQQTPGQGLQFLFEYFSETQRNKGNFPGRFSGRQFSNSRSEMNVSTLELGDSALYLCASSSDRGDYNSPLHFGNGTRLTVT.

This clone was found once. The J gene is TRBJ2-7, the V gene TRBV7-3; the match to TRBD2 covers 7 bases. The J segment lost 2 bases and the V segment lost 5 bases, leaving 9 bases of the junction unmatched. Germline V gives CDR1 SGHTA, CDR2 FQGTGA. The CDR3 spans 15 residues. The CDR3 DNA reads TGTGCCAGCAGCGTAGCCTCCGGGACTACCTACGAGCAGTACTTC. This codes for CASSVASGTTYEQYF.

The chain carries TRBV4-3 and TRBJ2-2; no clear D gene. CDR1 and CDR2 (germline): LGHNA, YSLEER. This CDR3 spans 14 amino acids. V shed 2 bases and J shed 6 bases, with 10 bases lying between them. CDR3 DNA sequence: TGCGCCAGCAGCCAATCAGGAATGGCCGGGGAGCTGTTTTTT. Its protein product is CASSQSGMAGELFF.

The gene calls are TRBV2 and TRBJ1-6; 9 bases align to TRBD1. Germline V gene lookup returns CDR1 SNHLY and CDR2 FYNNEI. This CDR3 spans 14 amino acids. Trimming cost V 6 bases and J 7 bases; bases outside gene matches: 4. CDR3 nucleotides: TGTGCCAGCAGACCGGGACAGGGAAATTCACCCCTCCACTTT. Encoded protein: CASRPGQGNSPLHF.